This T cell receptor (beta chain) emerged from a study of cytomegalovirus exposure and HLA in healthy donors. The PCR used 60 Vbeta and 13 Jbeta primers. Measured with immunoSEQ multiplex PCR; TCRdb has only the in-frame clones, and not every one. The sample holds approximately 150,000 clones, 55% to 70% seen once. Findings of the study overall: Researchers reported in a later analysis that a missense DCLRE1C variant was tied to TCR beta V- and J-gene trimming. TCR beta sequences reportedly predicted most subjects' HLA-A and HLA-B alleles accurately. Some public TCRs appeared in many individuals, while most sequences were rare.

Comment on this clone: Its matching antigen is unknown. Other DNA sequences in the sample encode the same CDR3.

The CDR3 loop spans 17 amino acids. From germline, CDR1 is LNHDA and CDR2 SQIVND (reference sequence). The V gene end was trimmed by 3 bases and the J gene end by 5 bases; junction bases not matched to a gene: 11. Although they were nominally healthy when sampled, donors likely had unrecorded immune exposures. Sequenced input: PBMCs. This sequence originates from a woman aged 25 to 45 in good health and CMV-seropositive. The chain employs TRBV19 and TRBJ2-5, with 11 bases identical to TRBD2. Here the CDR3 reads CASSITFGASGRETQYF. CDR3 sequence (DNA): TGTGCCAGTAGTATTACGTTCGGGGCTAGCGGGAGGGAGACCCAGTACTTC.